The clone carrying this T cell receptor beta chain appeared a few times. This sample was included in a study of shared clonotypes between healthy human individuals. Trimming shortened V by 2 bases and J by 2 bases, and 7 bases separated the two germline ends. Germline assignment: CDR1 SGHRS and CDR2 YFSETQ. This CDR3 comprises 13 residues. Sequencing was performed with immunoSEQ multiplex PCR; in TCRdb, only in-frame clones are kept and a portion is missing. This table holds about 1.1 million clones, more than 75% found once. The sequenced material came from memory CD4+ T cells from PBMCs. Subset denoted: CD45RA-negative fraction. The chain recombines TRBV5-1 with TRBJ1-1; D is uncertain. The TCR sequence derives from a man aged 18 to 30 in good health. Some clones in this sample may be carry-over from other donors' samples. CDR3 sequence reads: CASSFQANTEAFF. The DNA of the CDR3 is TGCGCCAGCAGCTTCCAAGCTAACACTGAAGCTTTCTTT.